Sequencing of this TCR beta chain was carried out in a study of blood T cell repertoires in COVID-19 (dated by TCRdb to the early 2020s). Looking at the study overall: Samples from collaborators originated in the United States, Italy and Spain and spanned both the acute and convalescent phases of COVID-19. The material from the prospective study consisted of cDNA or gDNA derived from T cells, B-cell-depleted T cells, or PBMCs. Subjects who had been exposed to COVID-19, were actively infected with it, or had recovered from it provided the deeply sampled blood TCRbeta repertoires that made up the dataset. The repertoires were released in a freely available public database meant as a resource for research on the immune response to SARS-CoV-2. The samples were drawn from two sources: the first 160 participants of the ongoing ImmuneRACE study, and 1,000 to 1,500 subjects contributed by 6 global collaborators. The sample metadata nearly always contained a de-identified subject ID, COVID-19 status, age in years and sex. Where HLA class I and class II types were available, the types were taken from metadata supplied by the sample provider, not from assay-based typing.

TCRbeta CDR3 regions were amplified from genomic DNA by means of the immunoSEQ Assay, a bias-controlled multiplex PCR. On the authors' methods: The number of nucleated cells in each sample was estimated by amplification of reference gene primers within the assay. To quantify the absolute abundance of each unique TCRbeta CDR3 rearrangement, sequence reads were collapsed and filtered. For each sample, productive Simpson clonality was calculated as the square root of Simpson's diversity index across productive rearrangements. TCRdb obtained this table from immuneACCESS and retained in-frame rearrangements with V and J assigned. These tables miss some clones; where compared with another copy, unresolved V genes account for less than half of the shortfall, and the remainder is unexplained. D and trimming come from the DNA, and the V and J calls and clone size come from that table. Within this sample are some 160,000 clones, with more than 85% of them counted one time only. 2.5% to 3% of the sample rests with the top ten.

At one collaborating source in Seattle, patients were enrolled during active infection and were followed longitudinally through the course of disease. Collaborating institutions collected whole blood in K2EDTA tubes following their own protocols. For TCRbeta analysis, collaborators shipped samples in one of three forms: frozen whole blood, isolated PBMCs, or DNA extracted from either of those sample types. This clone appeared once. Its antigen remains undetermined. Base qualities are not provided; no much larger clone lies one nucleotide away. Spanning cysteine to phenylalanine, the CDR3 consists of 14 amino acids. Only the CDR3 DNA is retained, 42 bases long and in frame from the first base. The junction carries 14 bases between V and J, which are trimmed by 0 bases and 9 bases respectively. CDR1 and CDR2, looked up from the germline V gene (reference sequence), are LGHDT and YNNKEL. The paper's findings and limits, for the study overall: How much clinical and demographic metadata was included differed by source and by participant, and the metadata was provided uncurated.

Recombination joined TRBV3-1 (or the pseudogene TRBV3-2) with TRBJ1-1; the D gene assignment is ambiguous. Material for sequencing was peripheral blood. The clonotype was recovered from a woman aged 80 or over with COVID-19, enrolled during active disease. The CDR3 here reads CASSQDGWGVQAFF. The bases read TGTGCCAGCAGCCAAGACGGGTGGGGAGTTCAAGCTTTCTTT.